One and the same sample provided the 28 T cell receptor beta chains below, sequenced in a study of vaccination and CD4 T cells after COVID-19. Time point indicated: late sampling 161 to 241 days after vaccination in a few convalescent patients. Described treatment: 10-day PBMC culture with coronavirus spike peptide pools or control peptides (ViraFEST assay). Sequenced with the Oncomine TCR Beta short-read assay was DNA taken from cultured CD4+ T cells. TCRdb called the PCR reads again in MiXCR, with one record for every CDR3 protein. The sample contains about 26,000 distinct CDR3 sequences, under 40% of which appear only once. No cognate antigen is known for these TCRs. The specimen was CD4+ T cells from blood, cultured in vitro, collected about 7 months after SARS-CoV-2 vaccination. These receptors all stem from a human donor who had recovered from COVID-19.

This clonotype was counted between two and nine times. The chain is built from TRBV7-3 and TRBJ2-1; D perhaps matches TRBD2 (6 bases). CDR1 is SGHTA and CDR2 is FQGTGA in the germline V gene. The CDR3 sequence is 15 residues long. V lost 6 bases to trimming and J lost 2 bases, with 14 bases between them. CDR3 bases: TGTGCCAGCAGTCGCTCTAGCGCCGCCTACAATGAGCAGTTCTTC. This sequence encodes CASSRSSAAYNEQFF.

This chain links TRBV28 with TRBJ1-2; D is uncertain. This CDR3 comprises 12 residues. V gave up 6 bases and J gave up 2 bases, with 7 bases separating them. Germline loops: CDR1 MDHEN, CDR2 SYDVKM. CDR3 sequence: CASRRGNYGYTF. The CDR3 nucleotides are TGTGCCAGCAGACGGGGAAACTATGGCTACACCTTC.

This clonotype was detected only a few times. One end of the junction does not line up with germline, which may come from a read error. The chain employs TRBV11-2 and TRBJ1-1; unclear D gene. This CDR3 region has 12 residues. Germline V gene sequence: CDR1 SGHAT, CDR2 FQNNGV. CDR3 loop: CASSLDGVGAFF. DNA of the CDR3: TGTGCCAGCAGCCTAGATGGGGTAGGAGCTTTCTTT.

A few counts support this clonotype. The gene calls are TRBV27 and TRBJ2-7, with 7 bases matching TRBD1. The CDR3 consists of 13 residues. The junction had 6 bases not matched to a gene; V was cut back by 5 bases and J by 5 bases. Germline V CDR1 and CDR2: MNHEY, SMNVEV (reference sequence). For the CDR3, the DNA is TGTGCCAGCAGTGTCCGACAGGGCCACGAGCAGTACTTC. Translating it yields CASSVRQGHEQYF.

This clonotype was recorded a few times. J is TRBJ2-1 and V is TRBV20-1, with D unclear. CDR1 and CDR2 from the germline V gene are DFQATT and SNEGSKA (reference sequence). There are 16 residues in the CDR3. Trimming cost V 2 bases and J 0 bases, with 14 bases left between them. The CDR3 reads CSARPRRSRSYNEQFF. The CDR3 DNA reads as TGCAGTGCTAGACCTAGGCGGTCCCGCTCCTACAATGAGCAGTTCTTC.

The chain is built from TRBV2 and TRBJ2-2; D unresolved. This CDR3 has 13 amino acids. The V and J ends lost 4 bases and 6 bases respectively, with 9 bases between them. Germline CDR1 is SNHLY and CDR2 is FYNNEI. Here the CDR3 reads CASSAVPAGELFF. The CDR3 DNA follows: TGTGCCAGCAGTGCCGTTCCGGCCGGGGAGCTGTTTTTT.

This clonotype occurred once. The V gene is TRBV19, the J gene TRBJ2-3; 7 bases map to TRBD1. V lost 10 bases and J lost 3; bases outside the gene matches: 10. CDR1 and CDR2 from the germline V gene are LNHDA and SQIVND (reference sequence). This CDR3 is built from 14 residues. This CDR3 is CATHPDRATDTQYF. For the CDR3, the DNA is TGTGCCACCCACCCCGACAGGGCGACAGATACGCAGTATTTT.

This clonotype was detected a few times. The chain joins TRBV28 to TRBJ1-2; a weak D match, TRBD1 (6 bases). The CDR3 consists of 17 residues. Germline loops: CDR1 MDHEN, CDR2 SYDVKM. The V end was cut by 7 bases, the J end by 4 bases, with 25 bases between. The CDR3 DNA follows: TGTGCCAGCAACATACTTAGGGGGGCCGGGACATTCTATGGCTACACCTTC. Its translation is CASNILRGAGTFYGYTF.

The J gene is TRBJ1-2, the V gene TRBV29-1; D remains ambiguous. The length of the CDR3 is 11 residues. Germline V gene sequence: CDR1 SQVTM, CDR2 ANQGSEA. Between the trimmed V and J ends, which lost 2 bases and 4 bases, there was a span of 5 bases. CDR3 protein: CSVEYLYGYTF. Written as DNA, the CDR3 is TGCAGCGTTGAATATCTCTATGGCTACACCTTC. Variable domain in full (rest from reference TRBV29-1 and TRBJ1-2): SAVISQKPSRDICQRGTSLTIQCQVDSQVTMMFWYRQQPGQSLTLIATANQGSEATYESGFVIDKFPISRPNLTFSTLTVSNMSPEDSSIYLCSVEYLYGYTFGSGTRLTVV.

The gene calls are TRBV20-1 and TRBJ1-1; no definite D call. V was clipped by 4 bases and J by 4 bases, with 10 bases between them. The V gene's germline CDR1 is DFQATT and CDR2 SNEGSKA (reference sequence). The CDR3 has 12 amino acids. The CDR3 DNA is TGCAGTGCTACTCCGGCGAGCACTGAAGCTTTCTTT. Its protein is CSATPASTEAFF.

V is TRBV6-5 and J is TRBJ2-4; D gene uncertain. V was shortened by 4 bases and J by 7 bases, with 17 bases between the two germline ends. Per germline, CDR1 MNHEY and CDR2 SVGAGI. There are 15 residues in the CDR3. The CDR3 DNA sequence: TGTGCCAGCAGTTCACATTCAGCTAAGAGGAACATTCAGTACTTC. It codes for CASSSHSAKRNIQYF.

This clonotype turned up a few times. The gene calls are TRBV20-1 and TRBJ1-5; weak D call: TRBD1 (6 bases). This CDR3 has 14 residues. Trimming shortened V by 1 base and J by 6 bases, and 13 bases separated the two germline ends. Germline-derived CDR1 and CDR2 are DFQATT and SNEGSKA (reference sequence). The CDR3 DNA reads TGCAGTGCTAGAGTAACAGGGAACGGTCAGCCCCAGCATTTT. It is translated as CSARVTGNGQPQHF.

In its sample, this clonotype was seen a few times. The V and J genes are TRBV19 and TRBJ1-1; unclear D gene. The CDR3 runs 14 residues. Trimming left V 7 bases short and J 2 bases short, with 14 bases between. Germline V CDR1 and CDR2: LNHDA, SQIVND (reference sequence). The CDR3, as DNA: TGTGCCAGTAAATTGAGTGGTTATAACACTGAAGCTTTCTTT. Translating it yields CASKLSGYNTEAFF.

The chain couples TRBV20-1 to TRBJ2-7; 11 nucleotides align to TRBD1. Germline CDR1 DFQATT, CDR2 SNEGSKA (reference sequence). The ends lost 6 bases at V and 0 bases at J; junction bases unmatched: 25. This CDR3 has 21 residues. CDR3 protein: CSATRGTDRGRTRLASYEQYF. CDR3 bases: TGCAGTGCAACACGGGGGACGGACAGGGGGCGGACTAGACTAGCCTCCTACGAGCAGTACTTC.

The rearrangement links TRBV20-1 to TRBJ2-7, with TRBD1 identical over 11 bases. The J segment lost 3 bases and the V segment lost 2 bases, leaving 6 bases of the junction unmatched. The CDR3 has 15 residues. CDR1 DFQATT and CDR2 SNEGSKA come from the germline V gene (reference sequence). CDR3 sequence reads: CSARTGTGGFYEQYF. DNA for the CDR3: TGCAGTGCTAGAACCGGGACAGGGGGTTTCTACGAGCAGTACTTC.

This clonotype appeared a few times. The V and J genes are TRBV7-2 and TRBJ1-2; 10 nucleotides line up with TRBD1. The V and J ends lost 3 bases and 7 bases, in that order; junction bases with no gene match: 8. Germline-derived CDR1 and CDR2 are SGHTA and FQGNSA. The CDR3 spans 15 residues. In DNA form, the CDR3 reads TGTGCCAGCAGCTTGAGACAGGGGGCAGGAGGTGGCTACACCTTC. It is translated as CASSLRQGAGGGYTF. Full variable domain (missing parts from reference TRBV7-2 and TRBJ1-2): GAGVSQSPSNKVTEKGKDVELRCDPISGHTALYWYRQSLGQGLEFLIYFQGNSAPDKSGLPSDRFSAERTGGSVSTLTIQRTQQEDSAVYLCASSLRQGAGGGYTFGSGTRLTVV.

The CDR3 region is CASSFGGRAVYEQYF. CDR3 bases: TGCGCCAGCAGCTTCGGCGGGAGGGCCGTATACGAGCAGTACTTC. The chain couples TRBV5-1 to TRBJ2-7, with TRBD2 identical over 9 bases. From germline, CDR1 is SGHRS and CDR2 YFSETQ. The CDR3 consists of 15 residues. V was clipped by 2 bases and J by 4 bases; unmatched bases: 7.

This clonotype appeared a few times. The chain uses TRBV20-1 and TRBJ1-5, with D possibly TRBD1 on 5 matching bases. V lost 6 bases and J lost 8, with 20 bases in between. Per the germline V gene, CDR1 is DFQATT and CDR2 is SNEGSKA (reference sequence). This CDR3 contains 14 residues. CDR3 nucleotide sequence: TGCAGTGCCGGAGGCAGGGTCGAAGGGGAGCCCCAGCATTTT. Encoded protein: CSAGGRVEGEPQHF.

The chain has TRBV5-1 and TRBJ2-5; possible D gene TRBD2, 6 bases. Germline CDR1 reads SGHRS; CDR2 reads YFSETQ. V lost 2 bases, J lost 4 bases, and 9 bases lay in between. The CDR3 sequence is 13 residues long. Written as DNA, the CDR3 is TGCGCCAGCAGCTTTTACGGGAGAGAGACCCAGTACTTC. It is translated as CASSFYGRETQYF.

The chain couples TRBV20-1 to TRBJ2-5; TRBD2 is a possible D gene (7 bases). Trimming took off 2 bases at V and 2 bases at J, with 18 bases between the two ends. This CDR3 has 16 amino acids. Germline V gives CDR1 DFQATT, CDR2 SNEGSKA (reference sequence). The CDR3 loop reads CSARPGRGARQETQYF. CDR3 DNA sequence: TGCAGTGCTAGACCAGGTCGGGGGGCGCGGCAAGAGACCCAGTACTTC.

The rearrangement joins TRBV4-2 to TRBJ2-5; D may match TRBD1 or TRBD2 (6 bases each). Trimming left V 1 base short and J 4 bases short, with 10 bases between. CDR3 length equals 14 residues. Germline V lookup: CDR1 LGHNA, CDR2 YNFKEQ. CDR3 bases: TGTGCCAGCAGCCAAGGGGGGGCGCGAGAGACCCAGTACTTC. Protein: CASSQGGARETQYF.

The chain recombines TRBV19 with TRBJ2-3; the D gene is possibly TRBD2 (6 bases). CDR1 is LNHDA, CDR2 SQIVND, per germline (reference sequence). With 3 bases removed from V and 4 bases from J, the gap between germline ends came to 17 bases. CDR3 length: 16 residues. This chain's CDR3 is CASSILSGGAPDTQYF. CDR3 in DNA: TGTGCCAGTAGTATTCTGAGCGGAGGGGCCCCAGATACGCAGTATTTT. The entire variable domain, with the rest obtained from reference TRBV19 and TRBJ2-3, is as follows: DGGITQSPKYLFRKEGQNVTLSCEQNLNHDAMYWYRQDPGQGLRLIYYSQIVNDFQKGDIAEGYSVSREKKESFPLTVTSAQKNPTAFYLCASSILSGGAPDTQYFGPGTRLTVL.

The rearrangement links TRBV5-1 to TRBJ2-1, with TRBD2 matching over 7 bases. CDR1 is SGHRS and CDR2 is YFSETQ in the germline V gene. The CDR3 extends over 15 amino acids. The trim removed 5 bases at V and 4 bases at J, leaving 9 bases unmatched. DNA for the CDR3: TGCGCCAGCAGTTCAAGCGGGACTTCATACAATGAGCAGTTCTTC. Its translation: CASSSSGTSYNEQFF.

The V gene is TRBV20-1, the J gene TRBJ2-2; weak D call: TRBD2 (5 bases). The CDR3 has 14 amino acids. CDR1 is DFQATT and CDR2 is SNEGSKA in the germline V gene (reference sequence). Trimming pared 6 bases from V and 7 bases from J, leaving 18 bases between. CDR3 amino acids: CSAPPQDLSGELFF. The CDR3 nucleotides are TGCAGTGCCCCGCCTCAGGACTTGAGCGGGGAGCTGTTTTTT.

The V and J genes are TRBV20-1 and TRBJ2-7, with D tentatively TRBD1 (6 bases). This CDR3 is built from 13 residues. The germline V and J ends were trimmed by 1 base and 1 base, with 8 bases remaining between them. Germline loops: CDR1 DFQATT, CDR2 SNEGSKA (reference sequence). The CDR3 DNA sequence: TGCAGTGCTAGAGGGACAGCATCCTACGAGCAGTACTTC. Residues: CSARGTASYEQYF.

The rearrangement links TRBV6-1 to TRBJ2-1; TRBD2 matches 13 bases. The J segment lost 4 bases and the V segment lost 5 bases, leaving 8 bases of the junction unmatched. The CDR3 loop spans 17 amino acids. The germline CDR1 and CDR2 sequences are MNHNS and SASEGT. CDR3 residues: CASSPLAGGPSYNEQFF. CDR3 DNA: TGTGCCAGCAGTCCACTAGCGGGAGGGCCCTCTTACAATGAGCAGTTCTTC.

The genes are TRBV20-1 and TRBJ2-2; D is uncertain. The CDR3 length is 11 residues. The germline CDR1 and CDR2 sequences are DFQATT and SNEGSKA (reference sequence). The germline V and J ends were trimmed by 3 bases and 7 bases, with 6 bases remaining between them. The CDR3 sequence is CSASFFGELFF. CDR3 DNA: TGCAGTGCTAGTTTTTTCGGGGAGCTGTTTTTT.

The rearrangement links TRBV28 to TRBJ2-5; D remains ambiguous. Germline loops: CDR1 MDHEN, CDR2 SYDVKM. The CDR3 is 14 amino acids. V was pared by 4 bases and J by 4 bases, with 13 bases between. CDR3 bases: TGTGCCAGCAGTTCGATGACCTCTCGAGAGACCCAGTACTTC. This codes for CASSSMTSRETQYF.